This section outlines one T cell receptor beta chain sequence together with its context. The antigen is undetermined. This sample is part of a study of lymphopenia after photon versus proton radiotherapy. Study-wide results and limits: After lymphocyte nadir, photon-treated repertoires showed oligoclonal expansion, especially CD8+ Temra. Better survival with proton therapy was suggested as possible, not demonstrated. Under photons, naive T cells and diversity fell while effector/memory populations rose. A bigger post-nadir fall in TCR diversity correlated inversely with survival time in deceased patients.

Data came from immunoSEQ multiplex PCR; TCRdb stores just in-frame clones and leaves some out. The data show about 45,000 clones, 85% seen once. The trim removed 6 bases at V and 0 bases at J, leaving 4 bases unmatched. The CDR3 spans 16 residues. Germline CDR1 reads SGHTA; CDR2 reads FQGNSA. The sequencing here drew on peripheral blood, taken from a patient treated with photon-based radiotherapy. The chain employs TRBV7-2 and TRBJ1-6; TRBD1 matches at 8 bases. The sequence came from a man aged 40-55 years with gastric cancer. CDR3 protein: CASSYRGSSYNSPLHF. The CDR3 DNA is TGTGCCAGCAGTTACAGGGGGAGCTCCTATAATTCACCCCTCCACTTT.